This TCR beta chain was observed in a study of neurological immune-mediated disorders. Study-wide points: The expanded clones of different subjects shared no CDR3 amino acid sequences (suggesting private repertoires in all groups).

Trimming took off 4 bases at V and 4 bases at J, with 9 bases between the two ends. Germline CDR1 and CDR2: MGHRA and YSYEKL. This CDR3 has 13 amino acids. By 5'RACE with 10-nucleotide random UMIs, the cDNA was made. TCRdb analysed the 5' RACE reads with MiXCR anew, one entry per CDR3 protein. Among around 83,000 distinct CDR3 sequences, less than 15% were seen once, and the ten largest hold 6.8%. This clonotype occurred many times. Antigen: not known. The sequence came from a woman aged 50 to 65 in good health. Sequencing was done on a sample of PBMCs. The chain links TRBV4-1 to TRBJ2-3, with D hard to call. The CDR3 DNA follows: TGCGCCAGCAGCCCCCCGGGTGCAGATACGCAGTATTTT. Amino acid sequence: CASSPPGADTQYF.